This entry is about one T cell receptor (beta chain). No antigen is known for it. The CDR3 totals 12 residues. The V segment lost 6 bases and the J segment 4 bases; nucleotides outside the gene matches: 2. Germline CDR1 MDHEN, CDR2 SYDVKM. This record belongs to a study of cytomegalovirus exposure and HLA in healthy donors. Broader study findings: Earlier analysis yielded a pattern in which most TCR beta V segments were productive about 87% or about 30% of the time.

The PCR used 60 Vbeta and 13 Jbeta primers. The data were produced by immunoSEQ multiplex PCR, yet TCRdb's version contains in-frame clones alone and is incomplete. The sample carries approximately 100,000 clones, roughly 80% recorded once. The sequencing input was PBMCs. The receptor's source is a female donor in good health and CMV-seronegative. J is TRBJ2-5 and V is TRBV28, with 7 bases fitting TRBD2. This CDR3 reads CASSRGGETQYF. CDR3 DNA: TGTGCCAGCAGCCGCGGGGGAGAGACCCAGTACTTC. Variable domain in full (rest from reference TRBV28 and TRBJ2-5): DVKVTQSSRYLVKRTGEKVFLECVQDMDHENMFWYRQDPGLGLRLIYFSYDVKMKEKGDIPEGYSVSREKKERFSLILESASTNQTSMYLCASSRGGETQYFGPGTRLLVL.